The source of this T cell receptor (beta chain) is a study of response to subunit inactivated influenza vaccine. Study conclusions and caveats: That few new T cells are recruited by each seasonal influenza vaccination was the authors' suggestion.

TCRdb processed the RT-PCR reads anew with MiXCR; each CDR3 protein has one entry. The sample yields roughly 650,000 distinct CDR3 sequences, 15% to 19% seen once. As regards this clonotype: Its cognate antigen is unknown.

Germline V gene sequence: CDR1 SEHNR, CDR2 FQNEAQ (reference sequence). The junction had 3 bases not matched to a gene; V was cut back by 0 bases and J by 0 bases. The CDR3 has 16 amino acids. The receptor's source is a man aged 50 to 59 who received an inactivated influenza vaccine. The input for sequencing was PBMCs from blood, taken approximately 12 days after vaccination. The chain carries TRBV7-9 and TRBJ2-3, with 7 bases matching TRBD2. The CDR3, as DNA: TGTGCCAGCAGCTTAGCGGGGGGGATCAGCACAGATACGCAGTATTTT. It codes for CASSLAGGISTDTQYF.